The 24 T cell receptor beta chains listed next were all sequenced from one sample in a study of Ad26.COV2.S vaccination and SARS-CoV-2 variants. The data were produced by immunoSEQ multiplex PCR, yet TCRdb's version contains in-frame clones alone and is incomplete. Here the sample spans 350,000 to 450,000 clones, around four fifths being singletons. Treatment given: 19 received Ad26.COV2.S at low or high dose, single or two shots; five or six received placebo; per-sample allocation not given. Samples were taken on day 63 after the first vaccine or placebo injection. Here the sequenced sample was peripheral blood, taken in a trial of Ad26.COV2.S vaccine versus placebo. Source of these receptors: a person between 18 and 59 years old who received the Ad26.COV2.S COVID-19 vaccine or a placebo.

The chain employs TRBV4-1 and TRBJ1-2; D gene ambiguous. Trimming took off 1 base at V and 6 bases at J, with 12 bases between the two ends. CDR1 is MGHRA, CDR2 YSYEKL, per germline. This CDR3 has 14 residues. Written as DNA, the CDR3 is TGCGCCAGCAGCCAAGGTACCCTCGCTGATGGCTACACCTTC. Residues: CASSQGTLADGYTF.

This clone was detected a few times. CDR3 sequence reads: CAISETGGNGEAFF. CDR3 DNA: TGTGCCATCAGTGAAACAGGGGGTAACGGTGAAGCTTTCTTT. The V call is TRBV10-3, the J call TRBJ1-1; TRBD1 agrees at 8 bases. CDR1 is ENHRY and CDR2 is SYGVKD in the germline V gene. The V gene end was trimmed by 3 bases and the J gene end by 7 bases; junction bases not matched to a gene: 7. The length of the CDR3 is 14 residues.

The chain joins TRBV7-2 to TRBJ1-4; 7 bases line up with TRBD1. Germline V gene data show CDR1 as SGHTA and CDR2 as FQGNSA. This CDR3 has 15 amino acids. The J segment lost 6 bases and the V segment lost 3 bases, leaving 7 bases of the junction unmatched. CDR3 loop: CASSFYGTADEKLFF. The CDR3 coding sequence is TGTGCCAGCAGCTTTTACGGGACAGCTGATGAAAAACTGTTTTTT.

V is TRBV3-1 (or the pseudogene TRBV3-2) and J is TRBJ1-4; D is unclear. CDR1 and CDR2 (germline): LGHDT, YNNKEL (reference sequence). Deletions cut 4 bases from V and 8 bases from J, with 14 bases between. This CDR3 comprises 14 residues. The chain's CDR3 is CASSPTPLGEKLFF. CDR3 sequence (DNA): TGTGCCAGCAGCCCCACGCCCCTGGGGGAAAAACTGTTTTTT.

The rearrangement joins TRBV3-1 (or the pseudogene TRBV3-2) to TRBJ2-1; 7 bases match TRBD2. CDR3 size: 14 residues. The V segment lost 0 bases and the J segment 8 bases; nucleotides outside the gene matches: 4. CDR1 and CDR2 (germline): LGHDT, YNNKEL (reference sequence). The chain's CDR3 is CASSQEGGSHEQFF. The CDR3 nucleotides read TGTGCCAGCAGCCAAGAAGGCGGGAGTCATGAGCAGTTCTTC.

The chain links TRBV18 to TRBJ2-3, with D possibly TRBD2 on 6 matching bases. Germline V CDR1 and CDR2: KGHSH, LQKENI. The CDR3 is made up of 19 amino acids. Between the trimmed V and J ends, which lost 3 bases and 1 base, there was a span of 23 bases. CDR3 in DNA: TGTGCCAGCTCACCCCGCGTCGGCCTTCGGGGGTCGGGCACAGATACGCAGTATTTT. It specifies CASSPRVGLRGSGTDTQYF.

The chain carries TRBV7-2 and TRBJ1-4; 10 bases are a match to TRBD1. V lost 5 bases to trimming and J lost 7 bases; unmatched junction nucleotides: 4. The CDR3 totals 14 residues. Germline V gene data show CDR1 as SGHTA and CDR2 as FQGNSA. CDR3 sequence (DNA): TGTGCCAGCAGCCCCCGGACAGGGGGTGAAAAACTGTTTTTT. Its protein product is CASSPRTGGEKLFF. Using reference TRBV7-2 and TRBJ1-4 for the parts outside the CDR3, the full variable domain is GAGVSQSPSNKVTEKGKDVELRCDPISGHTALYWYRQSLGQGLEFLIYFQGNSAPDKSGLPSDRFSAERTGGSVSTLTIQRTQQEDSAVYLCASSPRTGGEKLFFGSGTQLSVL.

The genes are TRBV7-9 and TRBJ1-1; D perhaps matches TRBD1 (6 bases). The CDR3 sequence is 14 residues long. Germline loops: CDR1 SEHNR, CDR2 FQNEAQ (reference sequence). V was trimmed by 5 bases and J by 1 base, leaving 11 bases between them. CDR3 in amino acids: CASSHGTTNTEAFF. CDR3 DNA: TGTGCCAGCAGCCATGGGACAACGAACACTGAAGCTTTCTTT. The entire variable domain, with the rest obtained from reference TRBV7-9 and TRBJ1-1, is as follows: DTGVSQNPRHKITKRGQNVTFRCDPISEHNRLYWYRQTLGQGPEFLTYFQNEAQLEKSRLLSDRFSAERPKGSFSTLEIQRTEQGDSAMYLCASSHGTTNTEAFFGQGTRLTVV.

The chain carries TRBV21-1 and TRBJ2-7; the table gives TRBD2 as D, unverified against the DNA. TRBV21-1 is shown as a pseudogene. The CDR3 length is 14 residues. DNA of the CDR3: TGTGCCAGCAGCAAAGGACTAGCGGGAGACGAGCAGTACTTC. Translated, it gives CASSKGLAGDEQYF.

The chain employs TRBV19 and TRBJ1-2, with D perhaps TRBD1 (6 bases). The V and J ends lost 11 bases and 6 bases respectively, with 16 bases between them. Germline values: CDR1 LNHDA, CDR2 SQIVND (reference sequence). The CDR3 totals 12 residues. The chain's CDR3 is CASRRNRDGYTF. In nucleotides, the CDR3 is TGTGCCTCCAGGCGAAACAGGGATGGCTACACCTTC.

This clone occurred once. The rearrangement joins TRBV6-1 to TRBJ2-7; no firm D call. V gave up 1 base and J gave up 6 bases, with 10 bases separating them. The CDR3 covers 13 residues. Germline V CDR1 and CDR2: MNHNS, SASEGT. The CDR3 here is CASSEVGVPEQYF. In DNA, the CDR3 is TGTGCCAGCAGTGAAGTAGGAGTCCCCGAGCAGTACTTC.

The J gene is TRBJ1-2, the V gene TRBV4-2; tentatively, D is TRBD1 (6 bases). This CDR3 has 15 amino acids. Germline V gene data show CDR1 as LGHNA and CDR2 as YNFKEQ. V gave up 0 bases and J gave up 4 bases, with 12 bases separating them. The DNA for the CDR3 is TGTGCCAGCAGCCAAGAACAGGGCATCATCTATGGCTACACCTTC. It specifies CASSQEQGIIYGYTF.

V and J are TRBV11-3 and TRBJ2-7; the match to TRBD2 covers 7 bases. V lost 2 bases to trimming and J lost 2 bases; unmatched junction nucleotides: 15. Germline V lookup: CDR1 SGHNT, CDR2 YENEEA. The CDR3 totals 18 residues. The CDR3 bases are TGTGCCAGCAGCTTAACCCCCCGGCTAGCGGTAGGAGCCTACGAGCAGTACTTC. Amino acids: CASSLTPRLAVGAYEQYF.

The V call is TRBV2, the J call TRBJ2-4; weak D call: TRBD2 (6 bases). Deletions cut 2 bases from V and 3 bases from J, with 11 bases between. The CDR3 covers 15 residues. Looked up from germline, CDR1 is SNHLY and CDR2 is FYNNEI. As DNA, the CDR3 is TGTGCCAGCAGTGAACGGGGGATCATCAAAAACATTCAGTACTTC. This encodes CASSERGIIKNIQYF.

The rearrangement links TRBV18 to TRBJ1-3; D gene uncertain. Germline CDR1 reads KGHSH; CDR2 reads LQKENI. V was pared by 1 base and J by 0 bases, with 13 bases between. This CDR3 contains 17 residues. The CDR3 DNA reads as TGTGCCAGCTCACCACAGAACGGAGAGATCTCTGGAAACACCATATATTTT. It is translated as CASSPQNGEISGNTIYF.

The V call is TRBV14, the J call TRBJ1-2; 9 bases line up with TRBD1. V lost 5 bases and J lost 4; bases outside the gene matches: 5. The CDR3 sequence is 14 residues long. The germline V gene encodes CDR1 SGHDN and CDR2 FVKESK. Written as DNA, the CDR3 is TGTGCCAGCAGCTGGGGGACAGGGTTCTATGGCTACACCTTC. It encodes CASSWGTGFYGYTF.

The table lists this clone with a count of one. The chain has TRBV5-3 and TRBJ1-5; no definite D call. TRBV5-3 belongs to the ORF category, with a function that is uncertain. Trimming took 10 bases from V and 5 from J, leaving 22 bases between them. The CDR3 extends over 15 amino acids. CDR3: CARPVGGVTHQPQHF. The CDR3 bases are TGTGCCCGGCCCGTTGGTGGGGTTACGCATCAGCCCCAGCATTTT.

This chain links TRBV28 with TRBJ2-7; D gene unclear. Trimming left V 6 bases short and J 6 bases short, with 24 bases between. From germline, CDR1 is MDHEN and CDR2 SYDVKM. The CDR3 is 16 residues long. The CDR3 is CASSPVARPHQAEQYF. CDR3 DNA: TGTGCCAGCAGCCCCGTCGCCCGGCCCCACCAAGCCGAGCAGTACTTC.

About this clone: Given a much more abundant clone one base away, this may be a read error. The chain couples TRBV7-2 to TRBJ2-2; D might be TRBD2 (5 bases). Germline V lookup: CDR1 SGHTA, CDR2 FQGNSA. The V gene lost 5 bases and the J gene lost 5 bases, with 6 bases spanning the gap. This CDR3 comprises 12 residues. CDR3 amino acids: CASSRGTGELFF. CDR3 DNA sequence: TGTGCCAGCAGCCGGGGTACCGGGGAGCTGTTTTTT.

This clone was seen a few times. This rearrangement joins TRBV18 to TRBJ2-7; D remains unclear. This CDR3 spans 14 amino acids. CDR1 is KGHSH and CDR2 is LQKENI in the germline V gene. Deletions cut 3 bases from V and 2 bases from J, with 11 bases between. CDR3 coding DNA: TGTGCCAGCTCACCCCCGACACCTCCCTACGAGCAGTACTTC. This encodes CASSPPTPPYEQYF.

This clone was picked up a small number of times. The chain employs TRBV29-1 and TRBJ1-4, with D possibly matching TRBD1 (6 bases). This CDR3 has 12 residues. Germline V lookup: CDR1 SQVTM, CDR2 ANQGSEA. Trimming stripped 7 bases from V and 8 bases from J, with 14 bases between. In DNA form, the CDR3 reads TGCAGCGCCCTGACGGGGGCCGAAAAACTGTTTTTT. This encodes CSALTGAEKLFF.

V gene TRBV18 combines with J gene TRBJ1-2; D ambiguous. Trimming took off 3 bases at V and 5 bases at J, with 7 bases between the two ends. The CDR3 sequence is 12 residues long. Germline V gene data show CDR1 as KGHSH and CDR2 as LQKENI. This CDR3 reads CASSPVEYGYTF. The CDR3 bases are TGTGCCAGCTCACCTGTGGAATATGGCTACACCTTC.

The chain employs TRBV9 and TRBJ1-6; D is perhaps TRBD1 (5 bases). Looked up from germline, CDR1 is SGDLS and CDR2 is YYNGEE. CDR3 length: 15 residues. The ends were cut back, 0 bases at V and 9 bases at J, with 13 bases in the middle. Here the CDR3 DNA reads TGTGCCAGCAGCGTAGCGACGGGACGGGGTTCACCCCTCCACTTT. It translates to CASSVATGRGSPLHF. The complete variable domain, with remaining parts taken from reference TRBV9 and TRBJ1-6, reads DSGVTQTPKHLITATGQRVTLRCSPRSGDLSVYWYQQSLDQGLQFLIQYYNGEERAKGNILERFSAQQFPDLHSELNLSSLELGDSALYFCASSVATGRGSPLHFGNGTRLTVT.

The genes are TRBV9 and TRBJ1-4, with 8 bases fitting TRBD1. The germline V gene encodes CDR1 SGDLS and CDR2 YYNGEE. CDR3 length: 14 amino acids. The junction had 5 bases not matched to a gene; V was cut back by 3 bases and J by 7 bases. The CDR3 coding sequence is TGTGCCAGCAGCGAGCGGGACAGGATTGAAAAACTGTTTTTT. Encoded protein: CASSERDRIEKLFF.